This T cell receptor beta chain came from a study of T cell clones after liver transplantation. Method: immunoSEQ multiplex PCR; TCRdb's copy keeps in-frame clones and lacks some. This repertoire shows more than 75,000 clones, roughly 85% found once; its top ten account for 0.47%. Per the germline V gene, CDR1 is SGHTA and CDR2 is FQGTGA. Trimming cost V 4 bases and J 7 bases, with 14 bases left between them. This CDR3 is built from 13 residues. This chain uses TRBV7-3 with TRBJ2-7; D gene unclear. Source: CD4+ T cells from blood, taken approximately 3.5 years after liver transplant. The sequence was collected from a human patient who received a liver transplant. The graft donor may be the source of some T cells. As DNA, the CDR3 is TGTGCCAGCAGCTCTACGCCCGGCTTGGAGCAGTACTTC. Translation: CASSSTPGLEQYF.